Below are 8 T cell receptor beta chains sequenced from a single sample in a study of control samples from healthy donors and cancer patients (TCRdb year 2020). The library was made by the immunoSEQ multiplex PCR assay. TCRdb took over this immuneACCESS table, retaining in-frame rearrangements with V and J assigned. Such tables are incomplete; in checked studies, under half of the missing clones stem from an unresolved V gene, and the remainder is unexplained. The sample table contains about 94,000 clones; only one count was recorded for less than 95% of them. Of the sample, over 3% falls within the top ten clones. The sequencing input was blood. The source of these receptors is a woman aged 18-35 years in good health.

The rearrangement links TRBV5-4 to TRBJ2-7, with 9 bases that match TRBD2. V was pared by 1 base and J by 10 bases, with 9 bases of the junction left unmatched. CDR1 SGHNT and CDR2 YYREEE come from the germline V gene (reference sequence). The CDR3 runs 14 residues. Here the CDR3 DNA reads TGTGCCAGCAGCTTGCTTGCGGGGGGGAATAAACAGTACTTC. Its translation: CASSLLAGGNKQYF.

In nucleotides, the CDR3 is TGTGCCAGCGGCCAGGATTATAATTCACCCCTCCACTTT. Translation gives CASGQDYNSPLHF. The chain combines TRBV27 with TRBJ1-6; D uncertain. CDR3 size: 13 residues. Germline V lookup: CDR1 MNHEY, CDR2 SMNVEV (reference sequence). V was trimmed by 8 bases and J by 4 bases, leaving 9 bases between them.

V usage is TRBV9 and J usage is TRBJ1-1; perhaps TRBD1 as D (5 bases). The germline V gene encodes CDR1 SGDLS and CDR2 YYNGEE. The CDR3 loop spans 15 amino acids. Trimming pared 4 bases from V and 4 bases from J, leaving 17 bases between. Written as DNA, the CDR3 is TGTGCCAGCAGCCCCAGGGAGACGGGGGGCACTGAAGCTTTCTTT. It encodes CASSPRETGGTEAFF.

V gene TRBV10-1 combines with J gene TRBJ1-1; D may be TRBD1 (5 bases). Germline values: CDR1 WNHNN, CDR2 SYGVQD (reference sequence). The CDR3 runs to 13 residues. Deletions cut 4 bases from V and 5 bases from J, with 11 bases between. In DNA form, the CDR3 reads TGCGCCAGCAGTGGGGGGGGAAGAACTGAAGCTTTCTTT. Amino acids: CASSGGGRTEAFF.

V gene TRBV24-1 combines with J gene TRBJ1-1, with 7 positions matching TRBD1. Germline CDR1 and CDR2: KGHDR and SFDVKD. CDR3 length: 15 residues. V gave up 7 bases and J gave up 0 bases; unmatched junction bases: 7. The CDR3 spells CATRAGDSMNTEAFF. For the CDR3, the DNA is TGTGCCACCAGGGCCGGGGACAGCATGAACACTGAAGCTTTCTTT.

The V call is TRBV6-2 or TRBV6-3, the J call TRBJ2-7, with 8 positions matching TRBD2. Looked up from germline, CDR1 is MNHEY and CDR2 is SVGEGT. The V segment lost 4 bases and the J segment 9 bases; nucleotides outside the gene matches: 17. The CDR3 is 16 amino acids. Here the CDR3 reads CASSLTAGGVDLGQYF. DNA of the CDR3: TGTGCCAGCAGTTTGACGGCGGGAGGCGTTGATTTGGGGCAGTACTTC.

The sample holds one count of this clone. The chain employs TRBV4-1 and TRBJ2-7; 8 positions match TRBD2. The CDR3 consists of 14 residues. After removal of 4 bases from V and 0 bases from J, the junction contained 2 bases not matched to a gene. Germline CDR1 MGHRA, CDR2 YSYEKL. CDR3 sequence reads: CASSLSGVSYEQYF. CDR3 in DNA: TGCGCCAGCAGCCTTAGCGGGGTCTCCTACGAGCAGTACTTC.

This chain joins TRBV11-2 and TRBJ2-3; 7 positions agree with TRBD2. From germline, CDR1 is SGHAT and CDR2 FQNNGV. V gave up 3 bases and J gave up 0 bases; unmatched junction bases: 6. This CDR3 has 16 amino acids. The CDR3 is CASSLWGGSSTDTQYF. As DNA, the CDR3 is TGTGCCAGCAGCTTGTGGGGGGGGAGTAGCACAGATACGCAGTATTTT.